This is a list of T cell receptor beta chains from one sample in a study of Ad26.COV2.S vaccination and SARS-CoV-2 variants. The assay was immunoSEQ multiplex PCR, and TCRdb's table has in-frame clones only and misses some. This repertoire shows 85,000 to 120,000 clones, about 78% found once; its top ten account for around 15%. Sequencing used peripheral blood, obtained after recovery from COVID-19. These receptors were obtained from a human donor who had recovered from COVID-19. The CDR3 runs from the conserved cysteine through the conserved F or W. D genes are given only for firm matches. Only some rows state a clone size, as once, few, many or a class for expanded clones.

d_call	clone_size	cdr3_length	v_call	j_call	cdr3_aa	cdr3_nt
.	.	16	TRBV7-2	TRBJ2-2	CASSPGGTTGTGELFF	TGTGCCAGCAGCCCTGGAGGCACGACGGGGACCGGGGAGCTGTTTTTT
.	.	14	TRBV30	TRBJ2-3	CAWSVPRGMDTQYF	TGTGCCTGGAGTGTACCAAGGGGCATGGATACGCAGTATTTT
TRBD2	.	14	TRBV6-5	TRBJ2-2	CATRPGGSTGELFF	TGTGCCACCCGCCCCGGGGGGAGCACCGGGGAGCTGTTTTTT
.	.	15	TRBV7-9	TRBJ2-5	CASSLRQARWQTQYF	TGTGCCAGCAGCTTAAGACAAGCCCGGTGGCAGACCCAGTACTTC
.	.	13	TRBV30	TRBJ1-5	CAWSKSRGQPQHF	TGTGCCTGGAGTAAGAGCCGGGGGCAGCCCCAGCATTTT
.	.	11	TRBV6-5	TRBJ1-1	CASSLGPGAFF	TGTGCCAGCAGTCTAGGGCCTGGAGCTTTCTTT
.	few	16	TRBV2	TRBJ2-7	CASMDRDTSQRYEQYF	TGTGCCAGCATGGACCGGGACACCTCTCAACGCTACGAGCAGTACTTC
TRBD2	.	13	TRBV6-5	TRBJ2-3	CASRLADTDTQYF	TGTGCCAGTCGGCTAGCGGATACAGATACGCAGTATTTT
.	once	14	TRBV6-5	TRBJ2-2	CASKLELNTGELFF	TGTGCCAGCAAGCTGGAGCTTAACACCGGGGAGCTGTTTTTT
.	.	13	TRBV5-4	TRBJ2-5	CASSRTPPGTQYF	TGTGCCAGCAGCCGGACCCCTCCAGGGACCCAGTACTTC
.	.	14	TRBV7-9	TRBJ1-2	CASSLVERGYGYTF	TGTGCCAGCAGCTTAGTAGAGAGGGGCTATGGCTACACCTTC
TRBD1	.	15	TRBV10-3	TRBJ2-2	CAISLRGPNTGELFF	TGTGCCATCAGTCTCAGGGGGCCAAACACCGGGGAGCTGTTTTTT
TRBD1	.	12	TRBV6-1	TRBJ1-1	CASSQTGREAFF	TGTGCCAGCAGTCAGACAGGGCGTGAAGCTTTCTTT
TRBD1	medium-sized	16	TRBV7-3	TRBJ2-3	CASSLAGTGKPDTQYF	TGTGCCAGCAGCTTAGCCGGGACAGGGAAGCCAGATACGCAGTATTTT
.	once	13	TRBV4-1	TRBJ2-2	CASRLTGTGELFF	TGCGCCAGCAGGCTTACAGGGACCGGGGAGCTGTTTTTT
TRBD2	once	13	TRBV20-1	TRBJ2-5	CSAGGREGETQYF	TGCAGTGCTGGTGGCAGGGAGGGGGAGACCCAGTACTTC
.	.	16	TRBV29-1	TRBJ1-4	CSVGGALGQENEKLFF	TGCAGCGTTGGCGGGGCTCTGGGGCAGGAAAATGAAAAACTGTTTTTT
.	.	21	TRBV9	TRBJ2-7	CASSQNDPEEGAGLGVYEQYF	TGTGCCAGCAGCCAAAATGACCCAGAGGAGGGGGCGGGCCTAGGGGTCTACGAGCAGTACTTC
.	few	14	TRBV3-1/TRBV3-2	TRBJ1-5	CASSPTELNQPQHF	TGTGCCAGCAGTCCGACAGAGCTCAATCAGCCCCAGCATTTT
.	.	15	TRBV2	TRBJ1-3	CASSEARFSGNTIYF	TGTGCCAGCAGTGAAGCCCGGTTCTCTGGAAACACCATATATTTT
TRBD1	once	14	TRBV19	TRBJ2-7	CASSDDRVPYEQYF	TGTGCCAGTAGTGATGACAGGGTACCCTACGAGCAGTACTTC
TRBD1	.	15	TRBV7-6	TRBJ1-1	CASSLVSGGNTEAFF	TGTGCCAGCAGCTTAGTGTCAGGGGGGAACACTGAAGCTTTCTTT
.	.	13	TRBV11-2	TRBJ2-1	CASSSLAPDEQFF	TGTGCCAGCAGCTCCCTAGCGCCGGATGAGCAGTTCTTC
.	.	14	TRBV28	TRBJ1-5	CASSLYSRAQPQHF	TGTGCCAGCAGTTTATATTCGAGGGCCCAGCCCCAGCATTTT
.	.	12	TRBV6-5	TRBJ2-1	CASREGADEQFF	TGTGCCAGCAGGGAGGGGGCCGATGAGCAGTTCTTC
TRBD1	.	15	TRBV4-1	TRBJ1-2	CASSHGQGTNYGYTF	TGCGCCAGCAGCCACGGACAGGGGACGAACTATGGCTACACCTTC
.	.	13	TRBV5-5	TRBJ1-1	CASSFFTDTEAFF	TGTGCCAGCAGCTTTTTCACAGACACTGAAGCTTTCTTT
.	.	14	TRBV25-1	TRBJ2-1	CASSGLLLDNEQFF	TGTGCCAGTTCGGGACTCCTGTTAGACAATGAGCAGTTCTTC
.	.	18	TRBV5-6	TRBJ2-5	CASSQGTGALQNQETQYF	TGTGCCAGCAGCCAGGGGACTGGGGCCCTACAGAACCAAGAGACCCAGTACTTC
.	.	15	TRBV1	TRBJ2-3	CTTLRLAGETDTQYF	TGCACCACCTTAAGACTAGCGGGGGAGACAGATACGCAGTATTTT
TRBD1	.	12	TRBV5-5	TRBJ1-4	CASSLQGAKLFF	TGTGCCAGCAGCTTACAGGGGGCGAAACTGTTTTTT
.	.	16	TRBV5-6	TRBJ2-2	CASSYVARGDTGELFF	TGTGCCAGCAGTTATGTGGCCCGCGGAGACACCGGGGAGCTGTTTTTT
TRBD2	.	14	TRBV19	TRBJ2-3	CASKLRGDQVGQYF	TGTGCCAGTAAATTACGGGGGGACCAGGTAGGGCAGTATTTT
TRBD1	.	16	TRBV24-1	TRBJ2-2	CATSDPATGYTGELFF	TGTGCCACCAGTGATCCTGCGACAGGGTACACCGGGGAGCTGTTTTTT
.	.	13	TRBV9	TRBJ2-1	CASSAPRVNEQFF	TGTGCCAGCAGCGCCCCACGTGTAAATGAGCAGTTCTTC
.	.	14	TRBV6-5	TRBJ1-5	CASTPLGSNQPQHF	TGTGCCAGCACACCCCTAGGGTCCAATCAGCCCCAGCATTTT
.	.	13	TRBV12-3/TRBV12-4	TRBJ1-2	CASSFGNNYGYTF	TGTGCCAGCAGTTTCGGGAACAACTATGGCTACACCTTC
.	many	12	TRBV2	TRBJ1-5	CASAQGDQPQHF	TGTGCCAGCGCCCAAGGGGATCAGCCCCAGCATTTT
.	few	15	TRBV5-1	TRBJ2-2	CASRLPGQDTGELFF	TGCGCCAGCAGGCTTCCGGGACAAGACACCGGGGAGCTGTTTTTT
.	.	14	TRBV6-5	TRBJ2-7	CASSTDPRRYEQYF	TGTGCCAGCAGTACAGATCCCAGGAGATACGAGCAGTACTTC
.	.	18	TRBV27	TRBJ2-3	CASSLGGAGWGVTDTQYF	TGTGCCAGCAGTTTAGGAGGTGCAGGGTGGGGGGTCACAGATACGCAGTATTTT
TRBD2	.	15	TRBV5-6	TRBJ2-5	CASSLEGRGLETQYF	TGTGCCAGCAGCTTGGAGGGGAGGGGATTAGAGACCCAGTACTTC
.	.	15	TRBV11-2	TRBJ1-6	CASSLDLGSNSPLHF	TGTGCCAGCAGCTTAGATCTGGGGAGTAATTCACCCCTCCACTTT
.	.	14	TRBV4-3	TRBJ1-2	CASSQESWSPGYTF	TGCGCCAGCAGCCAAGAGTCTTGGAGTCCCGGCTACACCTTC
.	.	14	TRBV5-1	TRBJ2-1	CASSEQGSYNEQFF	TGCGCCAGCAGCGAACAGGGCTCCTACAATGAGCAGTTCTTC
.	.	11	TRBV2	TRBJ2-2	CASSDGGELFF	TGTGCCAGCAGTGATGGCGGGGAGCTGTTTTTT
.	.	13	TRBV19	TRBJ1-5	CASSAAGMQPQHF	TGTGCCAGTAGTGCCGCAGGGATGCAGCCCCAGCATTTT
.	.	12	TRBV30	TRBJ1-6	CAWSSDLSPLHF	TGTGCCTGGAGCTCAGATCTTTCACCCCTCCACTTT
TRBD1	few	15	TRBV9	TRBJ2-7	CASSAGTGSRYEQYF	TGTGCCAGCAGCGCCGGGACAGGGTCACGGTACGAGCAGTACTTC